This T cell receptor beta chain was captured in a study of cytomegalovirus exposure and HLA in healthy donors. CDR1 and CDR2 from the germline V gene are SGDLS and YYNGEE. This CDR3 comprises 16 residues. J was trimmed by 0 bases and V by 0 bases; bases with no gene match: 5. PCR involved 60 Vbeta and 13 Jbeta primers. Clones were sequenced by immunoSEQ multiplex PCR, and TCRdb holds only the in-frame ones, with some missing. The sample contains approximately 160,000 clones, roughly four fifths of which appear only once. The source material was PBMCs. This TCR derives from a man between 40 and 49 years old in good health and CMV-seronegative. This sequence joins TRBV9 and TRBJ2-7, with TRBD2 matching 8 bases. CDR3 DNA sequence: TGTGCCAGCAGCGTAGGGCGGGGGGACCTCTCCTACGAGCAGTACTTC. Translation: CASSVGRGDLSYEQYF.